The 21 T cell receptor beta chains below come from one sample, sequenced in a study of naive and memory T cell subsets. An oligonucleotide containing a UMI was ligated to the 3' end of TCR cDNA. Four PCR rounds used nested alpha and beta constant region primers plus the SP2 primer. TCRdb passed the 5' RACE reads through MiXCR, listing each CDR3 protein once. The repertoire holds 48,000 or so distinct CDR3 sequences, with about 4.8% as singletons. The receptors shown here come from a female donor in good health.

At least ten counts were recorded for this clonotype. The chain employs TRBV20-1 and TRBJ2-1; D may be TRBD2 (6 bases). The V gene lost 6 bases and the J gene lost 3 bases, with 18 bases spanning the gap. The CDR3 has 15 residues. The germline gives CDR1 DFQATT, CDR2 SNEGSKA (reference sequence). The CDR3 is CSAINSGGNYNEQFF. The CDR3 nucleotides read TGCAGTGCCATCAATAGCGGAGGGAACTACAATGAGCAGTTCTTC.

This clonotype was seen at least ten times. This chain uses TRBV7-3 with TRBJ2-1; 10 nucleotides match TRBD2. The germline gives CDR1 SGHTA, CDR2 FQGTGA. The CDR3 consists of 16 residues. V trimming: 5 bases; J trimming: 7 bases; junction bases outside the gene matches: 11. CDR3 protein: CASSPLLAGAKNEQFF. The CDR3 nucleotides read TGTGCCAGCAGCCCCCTCCTAGCGGGAGCTAAAAATGAGCAGTTCTTC.

This clonotype showed up many times. The chain has TRBV6-5 and TRBJ2-7; 8 bases align to TRBD2. V was clipped by 6 bases and J by 7 bases; unmatched bases: 17. The CDR3 extends over 16 amino acids. Per the germline V gene, CDR1 is MNHEY and CDR2 is SVGAGI. CDR3 bases: TGTGCCAGCAGCCGGGACGGGGGCGGGAGGAAGGGGGAGCAGTACTTC. Amino acids: CASSRDGGGRKGEQYF.

Many counts were recorded for this clonotype. The chain links TRBV29-1 to TRBJ1-1; possibly TRBD1 for D (5 bases). The V gene lost 3 bases and the J gene lost 11 bases, with 19 bases spanning the gap. The CDR3 totals 13 residues. Per the germline V gene, CDR1 is SQVTM and CDR2 is ANQGSEA. Here the CDR3 reads CSVDGTKARGAFF. CDR3 coding DNA: TGCAGCGTTGACGGGACGAAAGCCCGTGGGGCTTTCTTT.

This clonotype came up many times. The gene calls are TRBV10-2 and TRBJ2-7; the match to TRBD2 covers 12 bases. V was clipped by 6 bases and J by 5 bases; unmatched bases: 8. There are 15 residues in the CDR3. From germline, CDR1 is WSHSY and CDR2 SAAADI. CDR3 in amino acids: CASRVGLAGQNEQYF. Written as DNA, the CDR3 is TGCGCCAGCAGAGTCGGACTAGCGGGACAAAACGAGCAGTACTTC.

This clonotype has a count of ten or more. This chain links TRBV15 with TRBJ2-1; D might be TRBD2 (5 bases). V gave up 0 bases and J gave up 7 bases, with 16 bases separating them. Germline CDR1 reads LNHNV; CDR2 reads YYDKDF (reference sequence). This CDR3 has 16 residues. The CDR3 protein is CATSRDAGPRRNEQFF. The CDR3 coding sequence is TGTGCCACCAGCAGAGACGCTGGGCCTCGGAGGAATGAGCAGTTCTTC. The variable domain in full, completed from reference TRBV15 and TRBJ2-1, reads DAMVIQNPRYQVTQFGKPVTLSCSQTLNHNVMYWYQQKSSQAPKLLFHYYDKDFNNEADTPDNFQSRRPNTSFCFLDIRSPGLGDTAMYLCATSRDAGPRRNEQFFGPGTRLTVL.

This clonotype was observed at least ten times. This sequence joins TRBV29-1 and TRBJ1-1; no firm D call. The CDR3 has 12 residues. V was pared by 4 bases and J by 3 bases, with 9 bases between. Germline lookup yields CDR1 SQVTM and CDR2 ANQGSEA. CDR3 region: CSVVSEDTEAFF. Here the CDR3 DNA reads TGCAGCGTTGTTTCAGAGGACACTGAAGCTTTCTTT.

A word on this clonotype: A single base separates this from a much larger clone, so it may be a read error. The rearrangement links TRBV20-1 to TRBJ2-7, with 7 bases matching TRBD1. Germline V gene data show CDR1 as DFQATT and CDR2 as SNEGSKA (reference sequence). V gave up 2 bases and J gave up 6 bases; unmatched junction bases: 10. This CDR3 is built from 14 residues. The CDR3 region has the DNA TGCAGTGCTAGACAGAGTGGAAGGGGGCTCGAGCAGTACTTC. Amino acids: CSARQSGRGLEQYF.

This clonotype was counted many times. The CDR3 reads CASSLELGTGHTEAFF. CDR3 bases: TGTGCCAGCAGCTTAGAACTAGGGACAGGGCACACTGAAGCTTTCTTT. This chain links TRBV11-3 with TRBJ1-1; 9 bases are a match to TRBD1. Per germline, CDR1 SGHNT and CDR2 YENEEA. This CDR3 comprises 16 residues. J gave up 3 bases and V 0 bases, and 5 bases lay outside the gene matches.

This clonotype came up many times. The gene calls are TRBV7-9 and TRBJ1-4; D gene uncertain. Germline V CDR1 and CDR2: SEHNR, FQNEAQ (reference sequence). V dropped 1 base and J dropped 10 bases, with 13 bases sitting between them. The CDR3 is 14 amino acids. The CDR3 region is CASSLGAGRRKLFF. CDR3 coding DNA: TGTGCCAGCAGCTTAGGTGCTGGTCGACGAAAACTGTTTTTT.

In its sample, this clonotype was seen a few times. This rearrangement joins TRBV7-9 to TRBJ2-3, with 10 bases identical to TRBD1. Germline lookup yields CDR1 SEHNR and CDR2 FQNEAQ (reference sequence). The CDR3 contains 17 residues. With 5 bases clipped from V and 1 base from J, the junction kept 9 bases outside the gene matches. This CDR3 reads CASSTNDRGRGTDTQYF. The CDR3, as DNA: TGTGCCAGCAGCACCAATGACAGGGGGCGAGGCACAGATACGCAGTATTTT.

The sample holds a few counts of this clonotype. This sequence joins TRBV3-1 and TRBJ2-1; D possibly matches TRBD1 or TRBD2 (5 bases each). Germline V CDR1 and CDR2: LGHDT, YNNKEL (reference sequence). Trimming took 4 bases from V and 8 from J, leaving 15 bases between them. This CDR3 region has 14 residues. The CDR3 nucleotides are TGTGCCAGCAGCCGACGGGGACCCGGGGATGAGCAGTTCTTC. Translated, it gives CASSRRGPGDEQFF.

This clonotype was detected many times. The genes are TRBV7-8 and TRBJ1-1; no clear D. Germline CDR1 SGHVS, CDR2 FQNEAQ. The CDR3 is 11 residues long. V lost 0 bases and J lost 8, with 4 bases in between. The CDR3 loop reads CASSLADEAFF. As DNA, the CDR3 is TGTGCCAGCAGCTTAGCAGACGAAGCTTTCTTT.

The table lists this clonotype with many counts. The chain has TRBV11-2 and TRBJ1-5; 9 bases align to TRBD1. The germline gives CDR1 SGHAT, CDR2 FQNNGV. The ends lost 7 bases at V and 0 bases at J; junction bases unmatched: 16. The length of the CDR3 is 19 residues. CDR3 region: CASTKCLDRGLNSNQPQHF. CDR3 coding DNA: TGTGCCAGCACCAAGTGCTTGGACAGGGGATTAAATAGCAATCAGCCCCAGCATTTT.

The table lists this clonotype with many counts. V is TRBV5-1 and J is TRBJ2-1; unclear D gene. Germline V gene sequence: CDR1 SGHRS, CDR2 YFSETQ. The CDR3 has 14 residues. Deletions cut 4 bases from V and 6 bases from J, with 14 bases between. The CDR3 DNA sequence: TGCGCCAGCAGCCCTAACCTAGGTATCAATGAGCAGTTCTTC. The encoded protein is CASSPNLGINEQFF.

The rearrangement uses TRBV29-1 and TRBJ2-1; 7 nucleotides match TRBD1. The trim removed 7 bases at V and 2 bases at J, leaving 5 bases unmatched. Germline V gene sequence: CDR1 SQVTM, CDR2 ANQGSEA. This CDR3 has 13 residues. This CDR3 is CSATGTAYNEQFF. The CDR3 DNA sequence: TGCAGCGCCACCGGGACAGCCTACAATGAGCAGTTCTTC.

This clonotype turned up a few times. The J gene is TRBJ2-7, the V gene TRBV3-1; 11 nucleotides agree with TRBD2. V trimming: 0 bases; J trimming: 1 base; junction bases outside the gene matches: 5. The CDR3 length is 17 residues. The germline CDR1 and CDR2 sequences are LGHDT and YNNKEL (reference sequence). CDR3 nucleotide sequence: TGTGCCAGCAGCCAAGATCCCAGACTAGCGGGGTCCTACGAGCAGTACTTC. Residues: CASSQDPRLAGSYEQYF.

This clonotype was seen a handful of times. A read error is possible here, since a much larger clone lies one base away. This chain joins TRBV7-8 and TRBJ1-5; 7 bases agree with TRBD1. Per germline, CDR1 SGHVS and CDR2 FQNEAQ. V lost 5 bases and J lost 4; bases outside the gene matches: 8. This CDR3 spans 15 amino acids. The CDR3 coding sequence is TGTGCCAGCAGCCGCGAGAGGGGGCGTAATCAGCCCCAGCATTTT. This codes for CASSRERGRNQPQHF.

This clonotype has a count of ten or more. The CDR3 DNA reads TGTGCCAGCAGCCCAGGCATACAAGAGACCCAGTACTTC. Its protein product is CASSPGIQETQYF. This chain uses TRBV7-2 with TRBJ2-5; D not resolved. The germline gives CDR1 SGHTA, CDR2 FQGNSA. CDR3 length equals 13 residues. V was pared by 5 bases and J by 2 bases, with 9 bases between.

This clonotype has ten or more counts. This chain joins TRBV9 and TRBJ2-3; 11 bases match TRBD2. The CDR3 spans 17 residues. V lost 3 bases and J lost 4; bases outside the gene matches: 10. CDR1 and CDR2 (germline): SGDLS, YYNGEE. This CDR3 is CASSAGSGRASSDTQYF. In DNA form, the CDR3 reads TGTGCCAGCAGCGCGGGTAGCGGGAGGGCGTCCTCAGATACGCAGTATTTT.

Many counts were recorded for this clonotype. This chain links TRBV27 with TRBJ1-4; 7 bases fit TRBD1. This CDR3 comprises 11 residues. Trimming cost V 9 bases and J 11 bases; bases outside gene matches: 6. Per germline, CDR1 MNHEY and CDR2 SMNVEV (reference sequence). The CDR3 bases are TGTGCCAGTAGTACACAGGGGAAACTGTTTTTT. It codes for CASSTQGKLFF. The variable domain in full, with the rest retrieved from reference TRBV27 and TRBJ1-4, is EAQVTQNPRYLITVTGKKLTVTCSQNMNHEYMSWYRQDPGLGLRQIYYSMNVEVTDKGDVPEGYKVSRKEKRNFPLILESPSPNQTSLYFCASSTQGKLFFGSGTQLSVL.